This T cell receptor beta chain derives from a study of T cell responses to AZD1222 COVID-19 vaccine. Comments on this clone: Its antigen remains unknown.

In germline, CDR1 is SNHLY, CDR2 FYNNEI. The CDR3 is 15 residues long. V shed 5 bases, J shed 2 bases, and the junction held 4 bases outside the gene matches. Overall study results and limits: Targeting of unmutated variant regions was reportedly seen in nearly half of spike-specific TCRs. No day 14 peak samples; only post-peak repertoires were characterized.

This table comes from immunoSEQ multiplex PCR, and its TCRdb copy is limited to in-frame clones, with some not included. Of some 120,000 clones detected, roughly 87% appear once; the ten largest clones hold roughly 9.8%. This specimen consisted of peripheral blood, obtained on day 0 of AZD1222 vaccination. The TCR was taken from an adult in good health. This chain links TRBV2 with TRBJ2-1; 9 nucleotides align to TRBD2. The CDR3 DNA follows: TGTGCCAGCAGTAAGACTAGCGGACCCTACAATGAGCAGTTCTTC. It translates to CASSKTSGPYNEQFF.